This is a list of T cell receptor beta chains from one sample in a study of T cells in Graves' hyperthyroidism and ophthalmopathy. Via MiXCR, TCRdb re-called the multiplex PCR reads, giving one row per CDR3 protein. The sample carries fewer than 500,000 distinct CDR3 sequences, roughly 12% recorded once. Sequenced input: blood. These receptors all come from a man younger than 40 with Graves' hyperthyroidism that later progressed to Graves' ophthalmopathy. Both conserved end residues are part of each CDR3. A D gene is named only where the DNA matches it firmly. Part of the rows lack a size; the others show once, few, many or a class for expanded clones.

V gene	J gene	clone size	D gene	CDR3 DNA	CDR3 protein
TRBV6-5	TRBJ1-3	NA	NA	TGTGCCAGCAGACAAGGACACCCTAGGATAACCATATATTTT	CASRQGHPRITIYF
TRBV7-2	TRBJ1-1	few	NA	TGTGCCAGCAGCCCACCGGGAATTAGGAACACTGAAGCTTTCTTT	CASSPPGIRNTEAFF
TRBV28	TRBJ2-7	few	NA	TGTGCCAGCAGTACCGACGGGGGTGACTACGAGCAGTACTTC	CASSTDGGDYEQYF
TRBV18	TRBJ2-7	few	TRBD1	TGTGCCAGCTCCTCCTGGATGTGGACAGGTCAATACCCCTACGAGCAGTACTTC	CASSSWMWTGQYPYEQYF
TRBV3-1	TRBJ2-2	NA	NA	TGTGCCAGCAGCCACCCCCGTGCGGAGCTGTTTTTT	CASSHPRAELFF
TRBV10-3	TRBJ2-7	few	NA	TGTGCCATCAGTGATTGGGGGGATTTAACCTCCTACGAGCAGTACTTC	CAISDWGDLTSYEQYF
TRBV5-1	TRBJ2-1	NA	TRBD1	TGCGCCAGCAGCTTGGCACTTGAACCAGGACAGGTGCAGTTCTTC	CASSLALEPGQVQFF
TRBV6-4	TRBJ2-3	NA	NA	TGTGCCAGCAGTGACGGAGGGATGCAGGGAGATACGCAGTATTTT	CASSDGGMQGDTQYF
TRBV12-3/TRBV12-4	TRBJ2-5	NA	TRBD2	TGTGCCAGCAGTTCCCCCTTTGACGGGGGGGCCTTCAAGACCCAGTACTTC	CASSSPFDGGAFKTQYF
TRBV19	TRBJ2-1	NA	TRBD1	TGTGCCAGTACGGACAGGGGGCTCCGCAATGAGCAGTTCTTC	CASTDRGLRNEQFF
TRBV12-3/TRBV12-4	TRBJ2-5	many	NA	TGTGCCAGCAGTTTAGCATTAGCGCGTGAGACCCAGTACTTC	CASSLALARETQYF
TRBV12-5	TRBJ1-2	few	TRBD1	TGTGCTAGTGGTTTTCCCGAAGCGCGGGCAGGGGGCCTCTGGAGCGGCTACACCTTC	CASGFPEARAGGLWSGYTF
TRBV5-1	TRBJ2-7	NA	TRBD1	TGCGCCAGCAGCCCGACGGGACAGTCCTACGAGCAGTACTTC	CASSPTGQSYEQYF
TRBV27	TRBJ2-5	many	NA	TGTGCCAGCAGCCCCGGGGTCGTGGGAGAGACCCAGTACTTC	CASSPGVVGETQYF
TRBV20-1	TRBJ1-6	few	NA	TGCAGTGCTAGAGATCCCAGCTCACCCCTCCACTTT	CSARDPSSPLHF
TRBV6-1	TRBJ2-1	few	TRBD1	TGTGCCACCGGGACAGGGCTCTACAATGAGCAGTTCTTC	CATGTGLYNEQFF
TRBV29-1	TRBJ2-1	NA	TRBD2	TGCAGCGTTGAAATCCAGCGGGGGTTCAATGAGCAGTTCTTC	CSVEIQRGFNEQFF
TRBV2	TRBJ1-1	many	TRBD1	TGTGCCACCCAGACAGGGGCGGACACTGAAGCTTTCTTT	CATQTGADTEAFF
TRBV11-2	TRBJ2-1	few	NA	TGTGCCAGCAGCTTGCACCAGAATGAGCAGTTCTTC	CASSLHQNEQFF
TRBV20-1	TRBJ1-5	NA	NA	TGCAGTGCTAGAGTCAAACAGGGTCCCCTTAGCAATCAGCCCCAGCATTTT	CSARVKQGPLSNQPQHF
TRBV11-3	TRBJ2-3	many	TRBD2	TGTGCCAGCAGCTTTTCGGGAGCGGGGGGCACAGATACGCAGTATTTT	CASSFSGAGGTDTQYF
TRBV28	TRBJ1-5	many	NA	TGTGCCAGCAGTCTCCTCCGGGACACCAATCAGCCCCAGCATTTT	CASSLLRDTNQPQHF